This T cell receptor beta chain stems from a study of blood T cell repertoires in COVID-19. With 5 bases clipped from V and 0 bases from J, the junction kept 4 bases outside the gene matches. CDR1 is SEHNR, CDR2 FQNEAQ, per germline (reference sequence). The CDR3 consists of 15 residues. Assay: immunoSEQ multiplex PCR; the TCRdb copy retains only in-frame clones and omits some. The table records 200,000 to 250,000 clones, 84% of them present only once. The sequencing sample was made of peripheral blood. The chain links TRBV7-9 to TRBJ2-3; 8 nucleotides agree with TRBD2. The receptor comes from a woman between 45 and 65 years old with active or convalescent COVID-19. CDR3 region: CASSAASGSTDTQYF. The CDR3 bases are TGTGCCAGCAGCGCGGCTAGCGGGAGCACAGATACGCAGTATTTT.